Given below is one TCR beta chain in context. Its target is unknown. Germline CDR1 and CDR2: SGDLS and YYNGEE. The length of the CDR3 is 15 residues. These data belong to a study of T cells expressing NK-cell markers. Study context: The sequencing cohort of eight donors included seven HCMV-seropositive individuals and one seronegative individual. Findings and caveats of the study: The study did not resolve the HCMV specificity of expanded NKG2C+ T cell clones. These clonotypes, the leaders elsewhere, also led the CD3+CD56-NKG2C+ fraction in four donors. In over 5 donors, dominant CD3+CD56+NKG2C+ clonotypes ranked among the top 10 CD8+ clonotypes.

One entry per CDR3 protein, without DNA, is what TCRdb gives after re-calling the 5' RACE reads. The data include around 260,000 distinct CDR3 sequences; the top ten clones carry roughly 4.2%. The V and J genes are TRBV9 and TRBJ1-3. The sample consisted of blood T cells: a sorted CD56 or NKG2C T cell subset, CD4+ or CD8+ T cells, or bulk PBMC T cells (not recorded which). This TCR was sampled from a woman between 18 and 69 years old in good health. The CDR3 protein is CASSVRAEPGNTIYF. Supplemented by reference TRBV9 and TRBJ1-3, the full variable domain reads DSGVTQTPKHLITATGQRVTLRCSPRSGDLSVYWYQQSLDQGLQFLIQYYNGEERAKGNILERFSAQQFPDLHSELNLSSLELGDSALYFCASSVRAEPGNTIYFGEGSWLTVV.